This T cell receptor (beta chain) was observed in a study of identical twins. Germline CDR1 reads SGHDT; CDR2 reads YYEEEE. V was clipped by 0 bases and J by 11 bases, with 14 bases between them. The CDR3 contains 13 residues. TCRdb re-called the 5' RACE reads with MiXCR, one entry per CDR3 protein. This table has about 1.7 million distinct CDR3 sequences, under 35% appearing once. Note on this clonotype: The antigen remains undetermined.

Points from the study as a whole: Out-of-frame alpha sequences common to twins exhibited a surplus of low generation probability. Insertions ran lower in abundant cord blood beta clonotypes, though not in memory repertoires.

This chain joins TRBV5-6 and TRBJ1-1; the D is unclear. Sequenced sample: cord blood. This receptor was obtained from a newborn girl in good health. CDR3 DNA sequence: TGTGCCAGCAGCTTGGTGCAGGAAGGAACGGCTTTCTTT. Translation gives CASSLVQEGTAFF.